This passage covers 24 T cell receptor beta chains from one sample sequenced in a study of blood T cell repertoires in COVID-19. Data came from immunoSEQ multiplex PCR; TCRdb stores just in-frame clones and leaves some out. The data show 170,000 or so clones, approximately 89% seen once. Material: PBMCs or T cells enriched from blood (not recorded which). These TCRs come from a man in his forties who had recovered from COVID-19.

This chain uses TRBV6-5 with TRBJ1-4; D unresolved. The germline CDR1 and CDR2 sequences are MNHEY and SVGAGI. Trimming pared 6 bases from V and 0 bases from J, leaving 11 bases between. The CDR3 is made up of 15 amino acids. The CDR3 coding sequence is TGTGCCAGCAGCAACCCCAGGTCAACTAATGAAAAACTGTTTTTT. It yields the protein CASSNPRSTNEKLFF.

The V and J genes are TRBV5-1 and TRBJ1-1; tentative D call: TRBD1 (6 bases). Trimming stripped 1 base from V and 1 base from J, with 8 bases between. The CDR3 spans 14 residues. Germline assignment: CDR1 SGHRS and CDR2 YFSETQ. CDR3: CASSLWDTNTEAFF. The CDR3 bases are TGCGCCAGCAGCTTGTGGGACACGAACACTGAAGCTTTCTTT.

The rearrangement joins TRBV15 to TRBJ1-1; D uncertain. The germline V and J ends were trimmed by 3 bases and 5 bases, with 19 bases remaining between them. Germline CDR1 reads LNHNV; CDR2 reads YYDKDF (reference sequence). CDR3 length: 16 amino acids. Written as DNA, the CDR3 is TGTGCCACCAGCAGGGACGGCCGTGGCGGGAGGACTGAAGCTTTCTTT. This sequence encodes CATSRDGRGGRTEAFF. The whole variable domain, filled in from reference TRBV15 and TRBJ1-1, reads DAMVIQNPRYQVTQFGKPVTLSCSQTLNHNVMYWYQQKSSQAPKLLFHYYDKDFNNEADTPDNFQSRRPNTSFCFLDIRSPGLGDTAMYLCATSRDGRGGRTEAFFGQGTRLTVV.

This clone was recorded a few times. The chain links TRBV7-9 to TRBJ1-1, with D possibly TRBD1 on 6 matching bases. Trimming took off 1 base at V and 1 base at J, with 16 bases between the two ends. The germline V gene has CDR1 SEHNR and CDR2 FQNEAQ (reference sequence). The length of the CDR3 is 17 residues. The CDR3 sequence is CASSLDGGGDSNTEAFF. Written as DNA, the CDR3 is TGTGCCAGCAGCTTAGATGGCGGGGGCGATTCGAACACTGAAGCTTTCTTT.

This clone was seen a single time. CDR3 residues: CASSEAFGFFGTEAFF. CDR3 in DNA: TGCGCCAGCAGTGAGGCGTTCGGGTTTTTTGGCACTGAAGCTTTCTTT. This chain uses TRBV10-2 with TRBJ1-1; D is uncertain. V gave up 2 bases and J gave up 4 bases, with 17 bases separating them. Germline V lookup: CDR1 WSHSY, CDR2 SAAADI. The CDR3 has 16 amino acids.

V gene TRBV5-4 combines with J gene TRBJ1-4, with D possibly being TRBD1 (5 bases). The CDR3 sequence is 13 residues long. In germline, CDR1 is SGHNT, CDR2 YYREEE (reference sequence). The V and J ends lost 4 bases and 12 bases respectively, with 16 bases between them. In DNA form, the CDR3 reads TGTGCCAGCAGCCATCCAGACAGTAATGAACTGTTTTTT. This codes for CASSHPDSNELFF.

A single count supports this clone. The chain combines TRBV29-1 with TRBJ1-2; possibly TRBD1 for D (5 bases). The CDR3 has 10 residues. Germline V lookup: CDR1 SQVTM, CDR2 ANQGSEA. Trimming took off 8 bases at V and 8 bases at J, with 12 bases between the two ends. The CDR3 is CSTRDSGYTF. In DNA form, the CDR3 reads TGCAGCACAAGGGACTCGGGCTACACCTTC.

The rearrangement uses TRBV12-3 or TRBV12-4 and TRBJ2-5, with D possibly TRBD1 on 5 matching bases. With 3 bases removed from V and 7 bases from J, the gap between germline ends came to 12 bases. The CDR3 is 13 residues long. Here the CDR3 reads CASSLDTSRTQYF. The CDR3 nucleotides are TGTGCCAGCAGTTTGGACACGTCGAGGACCCAGTACTTC.

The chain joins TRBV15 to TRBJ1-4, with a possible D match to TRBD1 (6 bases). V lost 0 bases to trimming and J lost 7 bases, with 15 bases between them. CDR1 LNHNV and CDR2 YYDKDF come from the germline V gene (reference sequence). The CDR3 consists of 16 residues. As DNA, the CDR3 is TGTGCCACCAGCAGAGATTTTGCAGGGGCAGGTGAAAAACTGTTTTTT. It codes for CATSRDFAGAGEKLFF.

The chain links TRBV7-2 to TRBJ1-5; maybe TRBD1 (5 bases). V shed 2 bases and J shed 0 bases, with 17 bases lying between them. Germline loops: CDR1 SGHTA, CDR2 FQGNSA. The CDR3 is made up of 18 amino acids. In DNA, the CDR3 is TGTGCCAGCAGCTTACGTCGTAGGGGAACTAATAGCAATCAGCCCCAGCATTTT. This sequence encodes CASSLRRRGTNSNQPQHF.

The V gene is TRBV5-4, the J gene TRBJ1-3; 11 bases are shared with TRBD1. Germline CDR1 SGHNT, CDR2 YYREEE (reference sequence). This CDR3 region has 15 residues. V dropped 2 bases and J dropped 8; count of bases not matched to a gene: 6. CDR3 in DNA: TGTGCCAGCAGCTTTCTAGGACAGGGGGCGGACACCATATATTTT. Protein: CASSFLGQGADTIYF.

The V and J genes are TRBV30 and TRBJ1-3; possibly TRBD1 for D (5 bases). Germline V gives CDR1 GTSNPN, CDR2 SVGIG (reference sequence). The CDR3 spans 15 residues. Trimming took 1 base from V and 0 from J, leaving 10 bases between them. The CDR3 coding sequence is TGTGCCTGGAGTGGCACAGGATTCTCTGGAAACACCATATATTTT. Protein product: CAWSGTGFSGNTIYF.

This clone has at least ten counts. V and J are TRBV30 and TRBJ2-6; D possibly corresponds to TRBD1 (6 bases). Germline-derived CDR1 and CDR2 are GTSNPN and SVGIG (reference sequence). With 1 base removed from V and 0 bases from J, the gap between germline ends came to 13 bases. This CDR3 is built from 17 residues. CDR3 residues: CAWSGKQGSSGANVLTF. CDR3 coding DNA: TGTGCCTGGAGTGGTAAGCAGGGGAGCTCTGGGGCCAACGTCCTGACTTTC.

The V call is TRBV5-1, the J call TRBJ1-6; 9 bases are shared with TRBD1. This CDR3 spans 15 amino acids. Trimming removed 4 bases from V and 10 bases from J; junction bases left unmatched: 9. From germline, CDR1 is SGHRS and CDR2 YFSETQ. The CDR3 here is CASSIGTGTGSPLHF. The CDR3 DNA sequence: TGCGCCAGCAGCATAGGGACAGGGACGGGGTCACCCCTCCACTTT. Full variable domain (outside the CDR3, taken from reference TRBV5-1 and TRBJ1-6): KAGVTQTPRYLIKTRGQQVTLSCSPISGHRSVSWYQQTPGQGLQFLFEYFSETQRNKGNFPGRFSGRQFSNSRSEMNVSTLELGDSALYLCASSIGTGTGSPLHFGNGTRLTVT.

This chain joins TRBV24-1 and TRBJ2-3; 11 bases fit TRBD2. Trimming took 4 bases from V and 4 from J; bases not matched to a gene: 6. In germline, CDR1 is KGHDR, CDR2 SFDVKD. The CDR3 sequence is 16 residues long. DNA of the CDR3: TGTGCCACCAGTGACCTTAGCGGGGGGGCCCCAGATACGCAGTATTTT. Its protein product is CATSDLSGGAPDTQYF.

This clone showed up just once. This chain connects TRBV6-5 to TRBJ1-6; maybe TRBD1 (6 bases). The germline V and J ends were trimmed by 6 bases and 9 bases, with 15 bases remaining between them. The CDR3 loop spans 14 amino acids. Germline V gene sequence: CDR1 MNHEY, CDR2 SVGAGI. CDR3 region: CASRTGLTSSPLHF. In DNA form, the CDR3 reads TGTGCCAGCAGGACAGGCCTCACCTCTTCACCCCTCCACTTT.

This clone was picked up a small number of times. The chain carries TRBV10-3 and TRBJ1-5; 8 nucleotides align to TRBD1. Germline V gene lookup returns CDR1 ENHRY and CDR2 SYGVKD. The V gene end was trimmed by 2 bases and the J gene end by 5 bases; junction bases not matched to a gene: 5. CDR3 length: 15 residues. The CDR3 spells CAISEADRGHQPQHF. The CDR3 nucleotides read TGTGCCATCAGTGAGGCAGACAGGGGTCATCAGCCCCAGCATTTT.

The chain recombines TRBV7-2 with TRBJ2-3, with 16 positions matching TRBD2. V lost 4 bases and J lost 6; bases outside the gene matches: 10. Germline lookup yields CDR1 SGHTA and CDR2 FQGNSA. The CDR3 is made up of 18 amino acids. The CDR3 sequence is CASSSGLAGGHPPDTQYF. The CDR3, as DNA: TGTGCCAGCAGCTCGGGACTAGCGGGGGGGCACCCACCGGATACGCAGTATTTT.

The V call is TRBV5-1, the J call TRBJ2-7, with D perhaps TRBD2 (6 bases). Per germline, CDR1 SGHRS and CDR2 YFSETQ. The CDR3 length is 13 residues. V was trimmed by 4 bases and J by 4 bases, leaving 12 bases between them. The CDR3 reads CASSHPEGYEQYF. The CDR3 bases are TGCGCCAGCAGCCATCCGGAGGGTTACGAGCAGTACTTC. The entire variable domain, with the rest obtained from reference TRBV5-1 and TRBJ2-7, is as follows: KAGVTQTPRYLIKTRGQQVTLSCSPISGHRSVSWYQQTPGQGLQFLFEYFSETQRNKGNFPGRFSGRQFSNSRSEMNVSTLELGDSALYLCASSHPEGYEQYFGPGTRLTVT.

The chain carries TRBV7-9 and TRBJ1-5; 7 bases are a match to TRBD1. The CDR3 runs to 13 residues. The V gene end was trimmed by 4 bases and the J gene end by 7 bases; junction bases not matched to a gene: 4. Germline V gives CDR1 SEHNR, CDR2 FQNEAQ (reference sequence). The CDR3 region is CASSWDSGQPQHF. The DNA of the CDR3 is TGTGCCAGCAGCTGGGACAGCGGCCAGCCCCAGCATTTT.

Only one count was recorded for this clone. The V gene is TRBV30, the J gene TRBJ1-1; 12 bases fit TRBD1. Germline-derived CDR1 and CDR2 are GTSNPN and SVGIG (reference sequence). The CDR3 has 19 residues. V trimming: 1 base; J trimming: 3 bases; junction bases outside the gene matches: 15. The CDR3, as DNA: TGTGCCTGGAGTGGATCCGCTAGCGGGACAGGGGGCTGGGACACTGAAGCTTTCTTT. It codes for CAWSGSASGTGGWDTEAFF.

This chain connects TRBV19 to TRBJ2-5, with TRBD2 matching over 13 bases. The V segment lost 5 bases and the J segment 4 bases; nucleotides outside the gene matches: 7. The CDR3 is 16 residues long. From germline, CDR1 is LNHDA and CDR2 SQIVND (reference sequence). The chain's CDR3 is CASSGIRTSGRETQYF. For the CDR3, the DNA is TGTGCCAGTAGTGGAATAAGGACTAGCGGGAGAGAGACCCAGTACTTC.

CDR3 amino acids: CASSLLGAWSQSGNTIYF. DNA for the CDR3: TGCGCCAGCAGCTTGCTCGGTGCGTGGTCGCAAAGTGGAAACACCATATATTTT. The J gene is TRBJ1-3, the V gene TRBV5-1; no reliable D call. The CDR3 sequence is 18 residues long. Germline CDR1 reads SGHRS; CDR2 reads YFSETQ. Trimming cost V 1 base and J 3 bases, with 20 bases left between them.

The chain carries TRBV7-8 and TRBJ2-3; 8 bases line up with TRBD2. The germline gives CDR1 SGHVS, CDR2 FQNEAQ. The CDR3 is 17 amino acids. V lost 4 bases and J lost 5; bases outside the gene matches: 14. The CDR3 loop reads CASSSGGTSGGRDTQYF. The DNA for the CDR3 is TGTGCCAGCAGCTCGGGTGGAACTAGCGGCGGCCGAGATACGCAGTATTTT.